These 7 T cell receptor beta chains originate from one sample sequenced in a study of T-cell reconstitution after alpha-beta-depleted transplantation in children listed by TCRdb under 2016. Read against the paper, the sample's treatment or condition label means: allogeneic hematopoietic cell transplantation with graft depleted of TCRalphabeta T cells and CD19 B cells. The library was obtained by PCR. Sequencing was performed on an Illumina HiSeq 2500. Molecular barcoding was employed in the preparation of TCR libraries, with unique molecular identifiers being used to normalize TCRbeta repertoire quantification. TCRdb applied fastp at Q25 and MiXCR to the public reads, then kept only in-frame beta chains. Under each unique CDR3 protein, matching rows form one entry showing the most common genes and DNA. This sample comprises about a million distinct CDR3 sequences, about 31% of them detected only once. The ten most abundant clones make up 28% of the sample.

Sample: PBMCs, mostly from graft donor cells, taken 360 days after TCRalphabeta/CD19-depleted stem cell transplant. The receptors here all came from a boy under two years old who had a stem cell transplant for SCID, so the T cells may come from the graft donor.

This clonotype came up a few times. The chain joins TRBV5-1 to TRBJ1-1, with TRBD1 as a possible D gene (5 bases). The CDR3 runs to 17 residues. Germline V gene sequence: CDR1 SGHRS, CDR2 YFSETQ. The V end was cut by 6 bases, the J end by 2 bases, with 23 bases between. The CDR3 here is CASTNQLGGGANTEAFF. The CDR3 nucleotides are TGCGCCAGCACCAATCAACTGGGGGGTGGCGCCAACACTGAAGCTTTCTTT.

The J gene is TRBJ2-1, the V gene TRBV27; 8 nucleotides agree with TRBD1. This CDR3 is built from 15 residues. The junction had 5 bases not matched to a gene; V was cut back by 6 bases and J by 1 base. CDR1 MNHEY and CDR2 SMNVEV come from the germline V gene (reference sequence). For the CDR3, the DNA is TGTGCCAGCAGCGAAAGGGACAGGTCCTACAATGAGCAGTTCTTC. Its protein product is CASSERDRSYNEQFF.

With regard to this clonotype: Without the conserved terminal phenylalanine or tryptophan, this CDR3 likely stems from a read error. The chain combines TRBV9 with TRBJ2-3; D call uncertain. V was cut by 4 bases and J by 5 bases, with 14 bases left in between. Germline CDR1 is SGDLS and CDR2 is YYNGEE. The CDR3 is made up of 14 amino acids. This CDR3 reads CASSPATLGDTQYS. As DNA, the CDR3 is TGTGCCAGCAGCCCCGCAACCCTCGGAGATACGCAGTATTCT.

The rearrangement joins TRBV12-3 or TRBV12-4 to TRBJ2-7; no firm D call. The CDR3 covers 17 residues. V was shortened by 5 bases and J by 0 bases, with 20 bases between the two germline ends. The CDR3 DNA is TGTGCCAGCAGTGCCAGCGCAGCCGGCCACAACTCCTACGAGCAGTACTTC. It translates to CASSASAAGHNSYEQYF.

This clonotype has more than one count but fewer than ten. The V call is TRBV20-1, the J call TRBJ2-3; the D is unclear. The CDR3 is 14 amino acids. The germline V gene encodes CDR1 DFQATT and CDR2 SNEGSKA (reference sequence). Trimming took off 5 bases at V and 0 bases at J, with 12 bases between the two ends. CDR3 in DNA: TGCAGTGCTTGGACGGTACTTAGCACAGATACGCAGTATTTT. Its protein product is CSAWTVLSTDTQYF.

This clonotype was seen a handful of times. The CDR3 sequence is CASSLGGGAGGVRQFF. Here the CDR3 DNA reads TGCGCCAGCAGCTTGGGAGGTGGGGCAGGGGGAGTGCGGCAGTTCTTC. The chain employs TRBV5-1 and TRBJ2-1, with 7 bases matching TRBD1. The germline CDR1 and CDR2 sequences are SGHRS and YFSETQ. Trimming removed 0 bases from V and 12 bases from J; junction bases left unmatched: 15. The CDR3 extends over 16 amino acids.

The gene calls are TRBV7-2 and TRBJ1-1; D uncertain. The CDR3 is made up of 15 amino acids. Trimming pared 0 bases from V and 0 bases from J, leaving 8 bases between. Per germline, CDR1 SGHTA and CDR2 FQGNSA. This CDR3 is CASSLAGGVNTEAFF. The CDR3 coding sequence is TGTGCCAGCAGCTTAGCGGGCGGGGTGAACACTGAAGCTTTCTTT.